Shown below are 32 T cell receptor beta chains from a single sample sequenced in a study of Graves' ophthalmopathy and Graves' hyperthyroidism. Using RNA transcripts, the TCR beta CDR3 regions were amplified. HTBI primers served in a first-round RT-PCR, which a second-round multiplex PCR followed. TCRdb independently ran MiXCR on the multiplex PCR reads; one entry per CDR3 protein. This table holds about 740,000 distinct CDR3 sequences, 40% found once. Material for sequencing was peripheral blood. The receptors derive from an adult man with Graves' ophthalmopathy.

V usage is TRBV20-1 and J usage is TRBJ2-5; D perhaps matches TRBD1 (6 bases). Looked up from germline, CDR1 is DFQATT and CDR2 is SNEGSKA (reference sequence). This CDR3 is built from 12 residues. V lost 0 bases and J 9 bases, leaving 11 bases between the germline ends. The CDR3: CSAREMGAAQYF. The CDR3 DNA is TGCAGTGCTAGAGAAATGGGGGCTGCCCAGTACTTC.

In its sample, this clonotype was seen a few times. The V gene is TRBV5-4, the J gene TRBJ2-5, with D possibly being TRBD1 (5 bases). The V and J ends lost 0 bases and 1 base respectively, with 7 bases between them. Germline values: CDR1 SGHNT, CDR2 YYREEE (reference sequence). The CDR3 is 14 residues long. The CDR3 DNA reads as TGTGCCAGCAGCTTGGAGCAGGGCCAAGAGACCCAGTACTTC. It translates to CASSLEQGQETQYF. Combining the CDR3 with reference TRBV5-4 and TRBJ2-5 gives the whole variable domain ETGVTQSPTHLIKTRGQQVTLRCSSQSGHNTVSWYQQALGQGPQFIFQYYREEENGRGNFPPRFSGLQFPNYSSELNVNALELDDSALYLCASSLEQGQETQYFGPGTRLLVL.

A note on this clonotype: A read error may explain this, as a much larger clone is one base away. This chain's CDR3 is CASSFTQGEKLFF. The CDR3 bases are TGTGCCAGCAGCTTTACGCAGGGTGAAAAACTGTTTTTT. This chain connects TRBV7-2 to TRBJ1-4; TRBD1 is a possible D gene (5 bases). The germline V gene encodes CDR1 SGHTA and CDR2 FQGNSA. This CDR3 has 13 amino acids. The V end lost 3 bases, the J end lost 7 bases, and 9 bases lay between the germline ends.

This clonotype was observed many times. The rearrangement links TRBV7-9 to TRBJ1-6, with unresolved D. Trimming removed 1 base from V and 7 bases from J, with 8 bases in between. CDR3 size: 14 residues. CDR1 and CDR2 from the germline V gene are SEHNR and FQNEAQ (reference sequence). In DNA form, the CDR3 reads TGTGCCAGCAGCTTAGATGCCGGGAATTCACCCCTCCACTTT. Protein sequence: CASSLDAGNSPLHF. The full variable domain, its missing parts supplied by reference TRBV7-9 and TRBJ1-6, is DTGVSQNPRHKITKRGQNVTFRCDPISEHNRLYWYRQTLGQGPEFLTYFQNEAQLEKSRLLSDRFSAERPKGSFSTLEIQRTEQGDSAMYLCASSLDAGNSPLHFGNGTRLTVT.

The J gene is TRBJ1-4, the V gene TRBV19; 10 nucleotides agree with TRBD1. Trimming at V came to 8 bases and at J to 10 bases, leaving 4 bases not matched to a gene. Germline lookup yields CDR1 LNHDA and CDR2 SQIVND (reference sequence). The CDR3 runs to 12 residues. The chain's CDR3 is CASSRTGGKLFF. In DNA, the CDR3 is TGTGCCAGTTCACGGACAGGGGGAAAACTGTTTTTT. Together with reference TRBV19 and TRBJ1-4, the CDR3 gives the full variable domain: DGGITQSPKYLFRKEGQNVTLSCEQNLNHDAMYWYRQDPGQGLRLIYYSQIVNDFQKGDIAEGYSVSREKKESFPLTVTSAQKNPTAFYLCASSRTGGKLFFGSGTQLSVL.

As regards this clonotype: Just one base apart from a much larger clone, this may be a read error. The chain couples TRBV7-4 to TRBJ2-2, with D unresolved. This CDR3 comprises 14 residues. Deletions cut 0 bases from V and 3 bases from J, with 5 bases between. The germline gives CDR1 SGHVT, CDR2 SQSDAQ. CDR3 DNA sequence: TGTGCCAGCAGCTTAGCTCATGACACCGGGGAGCTGTTTTTT. Residues: CASSLAHDTGELFF.

The chain is built from TRBV7-8 and TRBJ2-7; possible D gene TRBD2, 7 bases. There are 18 residues in the CDR3. Per germline, CDR1 SGHVS and CDR2 FQNEAQ. V was trimmed by 1 base and J by 2 bases, leaving 21 bases between them. The CDR3 DNA reads TGTGCCAGCAGCTTAGGCCCACAGGGTAGCGGGTTAACCTACGAGCAGTACTTC. It encodes CASSLGPQGSGLTYEQYF.

V and J are TRBV7-9 and TRBJ2-5, with TRBD2 matching 10 bases. The CDR3 length is 16 residues. Germline V lookup: CDR1 SEHNR, CDR2 FQNEAQ (reference sequence). V lost 4 bases and J lost 0; bases outside the gene matches: 5. In DNA form, the CDR3 reads TGTGCCAGCAGCTGGTGGACTAGCGGATACCAAGAGACCCAGTACTTC. It encodes CASSWWTSGYQETQYF.

The V gene is TRBV25-1, the J gene TRBJ2-2, with 8 positions matching TRBD2. The CDR3 runs to 18 residues. CDR1 is MGHDK, CDR2 SYGVNS, per germline. J gave up 0 bases and V 5 bases, and 11 bases lay outside the gene matches. CDR3 coding DNA: TGTGCCAGCAGTTCTCCCCCACTAGCGGCATCGAACACCGGGGAGCTGTTTTTT. Amino acids: CASSSPPLAASNTGELFF.

This chain connects TRBV7-2 to TRBJ1-5, with TRBD1 matching 10 bases. This CDR3 has 15 amino acids. V was pared by 8 bases and J by 6 bases, with 10 bases of the junction left unmatched. Germline V gene data show CDR1 as SGHTA and CDR2 as FQGNSA. The chain's CDR3 is CASGPTGGAGQPQHF. CDR3 nucleotides: TGTGCCAGCGGGCCGACAGGGGGCGCAGGTCAGCCCCAGCATTTT.

This clonotype was found many times. V usage is TRBV12-3 or TRBV12-4 and J usage is TRBJ1-2, with 7 nucleotides matching TRBD1. The CDR3 has 15 amino acids. After removal of 6 bases from V and 6 bases from J, the junction contained 13 bases not matched to a gene. The CDR3 coding sequence is TGTGCCAGCAGCCGAGCCCTCGGACAGGTTGATGGCTACACCTTC. Translated: CASSRALGQVDGYTF.

In this sample, this clonotype turned up many times. This chain connects TRBV7-2 to TRBJ2-7; a weak D match, TRBD2 (5 bases). Germline CDR1 reads SGHTA; CDR2 reads FQGNSA. V was trimmed by 1 base and J by 3 bases, leaving 10 bases between them. CDR3 length: 14 residues. As DNA, the CDR3 is TGTGCCAGCAGCTTAGGAGGCGGGTTCTACGAGCAGTACTTC. It translates to CASSLGGGFYEQYF.

This sequence joins TRBV25-1 and TRBJ1-1, with no clear D. Germline lookup yields CDR1 MGHDK and CDR2 SYGVNS. There are 15 residues in the CDR3. Trimming shortened V by 8 bases and J by 0 bases, and 16 bases separated the two germline ends. This CDR3 is CASSPRNQMNTEAFF. In DNA, the CDR3 is TGTGCCAGCTCACCGAGGAACCAAATGAACACTGAAGCTTTCTTT.

As regards this clonotype: One base away lies a much larger clone, so this may be a sequencing read error. The chain couples TRBV9 to TRBJ2-7; 7 nucleotides match TRBD2. The CDR3 is 15 amino acids. Trimming took 0 bases from V and 2 from J; bases not matched to a gene: 5. The germline gives CDR1 SGDLS, CDR2 YYNGEE. CDR3 in DNA: TGTGCCAGCAGCGTAGGACGGGGGGTAACCTACGAGCAGTACTTC. Translating it yields CASSVGRGVTYEQYF.

On this clonotype: This clone may be a read error of a much larger clone one base away. The chain carries TRBV10-3 and TRBJ1-2, with a possible D match to TRBD1 (6 bases). The germline V gene encodes CDR1 ENHRY and CDR2 SYGVKD. This CDR3 is 14 amino acids long. V was clipped by 5 bases and J by 2 bases, with 12 bases between them. The DNA for the CDR3 is TGTGCCATCAGTAGGGCAGGGGAAAACTATGGCTACACCTTC. Its translation is CAISRAGENYGYTF.

This clonotype was observed at least ten times. This chain uses TRBV5-1 with TRBJ1-2; D may be TRBD1 (6 bases). Trimming took off 3 bases at V and 3 bases at J, with 12 bases between the two ends. The V gene's germline CDR1 is SGHRS and CDR2 YFSETQ. There are 14 residues in the CDR3. The CDR3 loop reads CASSSTGIDYGYTF. The CDR3 region has the DNA TGCGCCAGCAGCTCTACAGGGATTGACTATGGCTACACCTTC.

In its sample, this clonotype was seen a few times. The chain employs TRBV20-1 and TRBJ2-2, with D unclear. The CDR3 spans 12 residues. The ends were cut back, 3 bases at V and 7 bases at J, with 9 bases in the middle. Germline values: CDR1 DFQATT, CDR2 SNEGSKA (reference sequence). Here the CDR3 DNA reads TGCAGTGCTAGGTCCTGGGTCGGGGAGCTGTTTTTT. As protein: CSARSWVGELFF.

On this clonotype itself: Just one base apart from a much larger clone, this may be a read error. The V and J genes are TRBV7-6 and TRBJ2-5; 10 bases match TRBD2. CDR1 and CDR2 (germline): SGHVS, FNYEAQ. The CDR3 length is 12 residues. Losses at the gene ends were 11 bases for V and 2 bases for J; bases not matched to a gene: 2. The CDR3 DNA reads as TGTGCCGCGACTAGCGGGCAAGAGACCCAGTACTTC. Translation: CAATSGQETQYF.

This clonotype came up a few times. The V gene is TRBV10-3, the J gene TRBJ1-5, with D possibly being TRBD1 (5 bases). V lost 10 bases to trimming and J lost 2 bases, with 27 bases between them. The CDR3 is made up of 18 amino acids. Germline CDR1 is ENHRY and CDR2 is SYGVKD. The CDR3 loop reads CASVRMGGTEYGNQPQHF. CDR3 DNA: TGTGCCAGCGTCCGGATGGGGGGGACCGAGTATGGCAATCAGCCCCAGCATTTT.

This clonotype occurred a few times. This chain joins TRBV11-1 and TRBJ2-5; 9 nucleotides align to TRBD1. This CDR3 is 15 amino acids long. J was trimmed by 5 bases and V by 4 bases; bases with no gene match: 8. CDR1 is SGHAT and CDR2 is FQDESV in the germline V gene (reference sequence). CDR3 loop: CASSSKTGGLETQYF. For the CDR3, the DNA is TGTGCCAGCAGCTCGAAGACAGGGGGATTGGAGACCCAGTACTTC.

This clonotype was observed at least ten times. This chain connects TRBV7-9 to TRBJ2-5; D remains ambiguous. Germline V gene data show CDR1 as SEHNR and CDR2 as FQNEAQ (reference sequence). The CDR3 length is 15 residues. V shed 2 bases and J shed 5 bases, with 15 bases lying between them. CDR3 nucleotide sequence: TGTGCCAGCAGCTTATCGATAGGGCGAAGGGAGACCCAGTACTTC. The encoded protein is CASSLSIGRRETQYF.

The chain employs TRBV5-6 and TRBJ2-5; D remains unclear. The CDR3 has 12 amino acids. Between the trimmed V and J ends, which lost 4 bases and 7 bases, there was a span of 11 bases. Looked up from germline, CDR1 is SGHDT and CDR2 is YYEEEE. The CDR3 region is CASSLGIGTQYF. CDR3 DNA sequence: TGTGCCAGCAGCCTCGGAATTGGGACCCAGTACTTC.

The chain combines TRBV30 with TRBJ1-1; D gene uncertain. V lost 4 bases to trimming and J lost 4 bases, with 10 bases between them. The CDR3 length is 12 residues. The germline V gene encodes CDR1 GTSNPN and CDR2 SVGIG (reference sequence). The CDR3: CAWKVISTEAFF. Written as DNA, the CDR3 is TGTGCCTGGAAGGTAATTAGCACTGAAGCTTTCTTT.

This chain connects TRBV7-4 to TRBJ2-7; TRBD1 matches at 8 bases. This CDR3 spans 15 amino acids. Germline V CDR1 and CDR2: SGHVT, SQSDAQ. Unmatched junction bases numbered 9, after V lost 5 bases and J lost 3 bases. CDR3 region: CASSTGQGVIYEQYF. As DNA, the CDR3 is TGTGCCAGCAGCACTGGACAGGGTGTAATCTACGAGCAGTACTTC.

At least ten counts were recorded for this clonotype. The J gene is TRBJ2-5, the V gene TRBV9; D gene unclear. The CDR3 has 14 residues. The ends were cut back, 0 bases at V and 5 bases at J, with 11 bases in the middle. The germline CDR1 and CDR2 sequences are SGDLS and YYNGEE. This CDR3 reads CASSVDPSRETQYF. The CDR3 nucleotides are TGTGCCAGCAGCGTAGACCCATCGCGGGAGACCCAGTACTTC.

This clonotype came up a few times. At one boundary the junction diverges from the germline segment, which might be a read error. V and J are TRBV7-9 and TRBJ2-2; 9 bases match TRBD2. The germline V gene has CDR1 SEHNR and CDR2 FQNEAQ (reference sequence). CDR3 length: 15 amino acids. DNA for the CDR3: TGCGCCAGCAGAAAAAGCGGGGGGCCCGGCGGGGAGCTGTTTTTT. The encoded protein is CASRKSGGPGGELFF. Using reference TRBV7-9 and TRBJ2-2 for the parts outside the CDR3, the full variable domain is DTGVSQNPRHKITKRGQNVTFRCDPISEHNRLYWYRQTLGQGPEFLTYFQNEAQLEKSRLLSDRFSAERPKGSFSTLEIQRTEQGDSAMYLCASRKSGGPGGELFFGEGSRLTVL.

The chain recombines TRBV11-2 with TRBJ2-7, with D possibly being TRBD2 (5 bases). The V gene lost 7 bases and the J gene lost 0 bases, with 13 bases spanning the gap. CDR3 length equals 14 residues. Germline assignment: CDR1 SGHAT and CDR2 FQNNGV. As DNA, the CDR3 is TGTGCCAGCACTCGGACTCAAAGCTCCTACGAGCAGTACTTC. Translating it yields CASTRTQSSYEQYF.

This clonotype was recorded only once. The rearrangement joins TRBV2 to TRBJ1-5, with D perhaps matching TRBD1 (5 bases). This CDR3 contains 13 residues. The ends were cut back, 5 bases at V and 2 bases at J, with 7 bases in the middle. Per germline, CDR1 SNHLY and CDR2 FYNNEI. The CDR3 sequence: CASSWGRNQPQHF. The CDR3 nucleotides read TGTGCCAGCAGTTGGGGACGCAATCAGCCCCAGCATTTT.

This clonotype was counted at least ten times. The chain employs TRBV2 and TRBJ2-7; TRBD2 aligns across 7 bases. The junction had 9 bases not matched to a gene; V was cut back by 8 bases and J by 5 bases. The CDR3 totals 13 residues. CDR1 and CDR2 from the germline V gene are SNHLY and FYNNEI. CDR3 in DNA: TGTGCCAGCGGGAGGGCAGTTGGAAACGAGCAGTACTTC. Encoded protein: CASGRAVGNEQYF.

The genes are TRBV5-6 and TRBJ2-7; D ambiguous. V was trimmed by 3 bases and J by 11 bases, leaving 15 bases between them. The CDR3 runs 12 residues. The germline CDR1 and CDR2 sequences are SGHDT and YYEEEE. In nucleotides, the CDR3 is TGTGCCAGCAGCTCAGGTACAACCACAGAGTACTTC. Encoded protein: CASSSGTTTEYF.

V and J are TRBV20-1 and TRBJ2-5; TRBD2 is a possible D gene (5 bases). Germline V gene lookup returns CDR1 DFQATT and CDR2 SNEGSKA (reference sequence). Between the trimmed V and J ends, which lost 3 bases and 9 bases, there was a span of 23 bases. The CDR3 spans 15 residues. The CDR3, as DNA: TGCAGTGCTAGCCTTGATAAGGGCTGGCCCGGGGCCCAGTACTTC. This translates into CSASLDKGWPGAQYF.

The chain has TRBV3-1 and TRBJ2-7; 9 bases fit TRBD2. V dropped 2 bases and J dropped 3; count of bases not matched to a gene: 5. Germline V lookup: CDR1 LGHDT, CDR2 YNNKEL (reference sequence). CDR3 length: 15 residues. The CDR3 DNA is TGTGCCAGCAGCCAATTTGGGACTAGCAGCTACGAGCAGTACTTC. It is translated as CASSQFGTSSYEQYF.